This T cell receptor beta chain was obtained from a study of blood T cell repertoires in COVID-19. Overall study: The samples span acute and convalescent COVID-19 from the United States, Italy and Spain.

Participant age was roughly 18 to 89 years, and participants resided in approximately 24 US areas. J lost 6 bases, V lost 2 bases, and 10 bases had no gene match. In germline, CDR1 is SGHVS, CDR2 FNYEAQ. The CDR3 has 15 residues. Clones were read by immunoSEQ multiplex PCR, and TCRdb kept only the in-frame ones, dropping some. The top ten hold around 1.7% of the sample, which has approximately 230,000 clones, approximately 84% seen once. The sequenced sample consisted of PBMCs or T cells enriched from blood (not recorded which). The TCR sequence derives from a middle-aged man who had recovered from COVID-19. The J gene is TRBJ2-7, the V gene TRBV7-6; TRBD1 aligns across 7 bases. Here the CDR3 DNA reads TGTGCCAGCAGCTTAATGGTTCAGGGGGTAGGCGAGCAGTACTTC. It specifies CASSLMVQGVGEQYF. Full variable domain (outside the CDR3, taken from reference TRBV7-6 and TRBJ2-7): GAGVSQSPRYKVTKRGQDVALRCDPISGHVSLYWYRQALGQGPEFLTYFNYEAQQDKSGLPNDRFSAERPEGSISTLTIQRTEQRDSAMYRCASSLMVQGVGEQYFGPGTRLTVT.